A selection of T cell receptor beta chains follows, all from one sample in a study of CD4+ T cells in melanoma. Generated by immunoSEQ multiplex PCR, the TCRdb table keeps only in-frame clones and is missing some. The sample records about 110,000 clones, about nine tenths being singletons. Sample: peripheral blood. The receptor source for this set is a human donor with melanoma. The CDR3 runs from the conserved cysteine through the conserved F or W. A D gene is named only where the DNA matches it firmly. Clone size is stated in some rows and not others, as once, few, many or a class when expanded.

j_gene: TRBJ2-6; abundance: .; d_gene: .; v_gene: TRBV6-1; CDR3aa: CASSEDSGANVLTF; CDR3nt: TGTGCCAGCAGTGAAGACTCTGGGGCCAACGTCCTGACTTTC
j_gene: TRBJ2-7; abundance: .; d_gene: .; v_gene: TRBV4-3; CDR3aa: CASSLWSSSYEQYF; CDR3nt: TGCGCCAGCAGCCTTTGGTCGTCCTCCTACGAGCAGTACTTC
j_gene: TRBJ2-4; abundance: .; d_gene: TRBD1; v_gene: TRBV28; CDR3aa: CASNRDRGNIQYF; CDR3nt: TGTGCCAGCAACCGGGACAGGGGGAACATTCAGTACTTC
j_gene: TRBJ2-2; abundance: .; d_gene: TRBD2; v_gene: TRBV7-3; CDR3aa: CASSPWRGGWNTGELFF; CDR3nt: TGTGCCAGCAGCCCTTGGCGGGGGGGATGGAACACCGGGGAGCTGTTTTTT
j_gene: TRBJ1-1; abundance: few; d_gene: .; v_gene: TRBV5-1; CDR3aa: CASSYYVESEAFF; CDR3nt: TGCGCCAGCAGCTACTATGTGGAGTCTGAAGCTTTCTTT
j_gene: TRBJ2-1; abundance: .; d_gene: .; v_gene: TRBV7-3; CDR3aa: CASSLSGGNEQFF; CDR3nt: TGTGCCAGCAGCCTCTCCGGGGGTAATGAGCAGTTCTTC
j_gene: TRBJ2-3; abundance: .; d_gene: TRBD2; v_gene: TRBV6-4; CDR3aa: CASSGLAGDTQYF; CDR3nt: TGTGCCAGCAGCGGACTAGCGGGAGATACGCAGTATTTT
j_gene: TRBJ2-2; abundance: .; d_gene: TRBD1; v_gene: TRBV7-2; CDR3aa: CASSSDRVYSPGELFF; CDR3nt: TGTGCCAGCAGCTCCGACAGGGTTTATTCGCCCGGGGAGCTGTTTTTT
j_gene: TRBJ2-3; abundance: .; d_gene: TRBD2; v_gene: TRBV7-3; CDR3aa: CASSVGTSGSTDTQYF; CDR3nt: TGTGCCAGCAGCGTCGGGACTAGCGGAAGCACAGATACGCAGTATTTT
j_gene: TRBJ2-2; abundance: once; d_gene: .; v_gene: TRBV19; CDR3aa: CASSIDPRPGELFF; CDR3nt: TGTGCCAGTAGTATCGACCCGAGACCCGGGGAGCTGTTTTTT
j_gene: TRBJ2-3; abundance: .; d_gene: TRBD2; v_gene: TRBV6-6; CDR3aa: CASLAGTHHTQYF; CDR3nt: TGTGCCAGTCTAGCGGGGACACACCATACGCAGTATTTT
j_gene: TRBJ2-5; abundance: .; d_gene: .; v_gene: TRBV5-6; CDR3aa: CASSLANSQGGETQYF; CDR3nt: TGTGCCAGCAGCTTGGCCAATTCCCAGGGCGGAGAGACCCAGTACTTC
j_gene: TRBJ1-2; abundance: .; d_gene: TRBD1; v_gene: TRBV6-4; CDR3aa: CASRPGTGGLGGYTF; CDR3nt: TGTGCCAGCAGACCCGGGACAGGGGGACTTGGCGGCTACACCTTC
j_gene: TRBJ1-5; abundance: .; d_gene: .; v_gene: TRBV9; CDR3aa: CASSVFEGGQPQHF; CDR3nt: TGTGCCAGCAGCGTATTCGAGGGGGGTCAGCCCCAGCATTTT
j_gene: TRBJ1-6; abundance: .; d_gene: .; v_gene: TRBV5-8; CDR3aa: CASSPRTANSPLHF; CDR3nt: TGTGCCAGCAGCCCCCGGACGGCCAATTCACCCCTCCACTTT
j_gene: TRBJ1-4; abundance: .; d_gene: .; v_gene: TRBV9; CDR3aa: CASSFRGTDEKLFF; CDR3nt: TGTGCCAGCAGTTTTAGGGGGACGGATGAAAAACTGTTTTTT
j_gene: TRBJ2-5; abundance: once; d_gene: .; v_gene: TRBV10-3; CDR3aa: CAISEKETQYF; CDR3nt: TGTGCCATCAGTGAGAAAGAGACCCAGTACTTC
j_gene: TRBJ1-2; abundance: .; d_gene: .; v_gene: TRBV7-8; CDR3aa: CASSPSAGVYSNYGYTF; CDR3nt: TGTGCCAGCAGCCCGTCGGCAGGGGTTTACTCTAACTATGGCTACACCTTC
j_gene: TRBJ1-1; abundance: .; d_gene: .; v_gene: TRBV2; CDR3aa: CASVKDSGAEAFF; CDR3nt: TGTGCCAGCGTAAAGGACAGTGGAGCTGAAGCTTTCTTT
j_gene: TRBJ1-1; abundance: .; d_gene: .; v_gene: TRBV18; CDR3aa: CASSQGEKPNTEAFF; CDR3nt: TGTGCCAGCTCACAGGGGGAGAAACCGAACACTGAAGCTTTCTTT
j_gene: TRBJ1-2; abundance: .; d_gene: .; v_gene: TRBV28; CDR3aa: CASHRPHGYGYTF; CDR3nt: TGTGCCAGTCACAGGCCCCATGGCTATGGCTACACCTTC
j_gene: TRBJ2-5; abundance: .; d_gene: .; v_gene: TRBV7-6; CDR3aa: CASSVSRGSQETQYF; CDR3nt: TGTGCCAGCAGCGTAAGCCGGGGCAGCCAAGAGACCCAGTACTTC
j_gene: TRBJ2-4; abundance: .; d_gene: TRBD2; v_gene: TRBV6-5; CDR3aa: CASSYPSGGKNIQYF; CDR3nt: TGTGCCAGCAGTTACCCTTCGGGGGGCAAAAACATTCAGTACTTC
j_gene: TRBJ1-5; abundance: .; d_gene: .; v_gene: TRBV2; CDR3aa: CASSVGGRGNQPQHF; CDR3nt: TGTGCCAGCAGTGTTGGGGGAAGAGGCAATCAGCCCCAGCATTTT
j_gene: TRBJ1-5; abundance: few; d_gene: .; v_gene: TRBV5-8; CDR3aa: CASSLFKGHYSNQPQHF; CDR3nt: TGTGCCAGCAGCTTGTTTAAGGGGCATTATAGCAATCAGCCCCAGCATTTT
j_gene: TRBJ1-1; abundance: .; d_gene: .; v_gene: TRBV28; CDR3aa: CASSLPGQNTEAFF; CDR3nt: TGTGCCAGCAGTTTACCGGGACAGAACACTGAAGCTTTCTTT
j_gene: TRBJ2-1; abundance: .; d_gene: .; v_gene: TRBV7-9; CDR3aa: CASSPRGQNPYNEQFF; CDR3nt: TGTGCCAGCAGCCCCCGAGGGCAAAACCCTTACAATGAGCAGTTCTTC
j_gene: TRBJ2-5; abundance: .; d_gene: .; v_gene: TRBV6-5; CDR3aa: CASSYGWGETQYF; CDR3nt: TGTGCCAGCAGTTACGGGTGGGGAGAGACCCAGTACTTC
j_gene: TRBJ1-1; abundance: .; d_gene: .; v_gene: TRBV19; CDR3aa: CASSSMRGTEAFF; CDR3nt: TGTGCCAGTAGTTCGATGAGGGGCACTGAAGCTTTCTTT
j_gene: TRBJ2-3; abundance: .; d_gene: TRBD2; v_gene: TRBV7-2; CDR3aa: CASSPQQGRADTQYF; CDR3nt: TGTGCCAGCAGCCCCCAGCAAGGGAGGGCAGATACGCAGTATTTT
j_gene: TRBJ1-1; abundance: .; d_gene: .; v_gene: TRBV4-2; CDR3aa: CASSLQTVMNTEAFF; CDR3nt: TGTGCCAGCAGCCTTCAGACGGTTATGAACACTGAAGCTTTCTTT
j_gene: TRBJ2-5; abundance: .; d_gene: TRBD1; v_gene: TRBV6-6; CDR3aa: CASSLPTGQQETQYF; CDR3nt: TGTGCCAGCAGTTTGCCGACAGGGCAGCAAGAGACCCAGTACTTC
j_gene: TRBJ2-3; abundance: .; d_gene: .; v_gene: TRBV19; CDR3aa: CASGPRQVSTDTQYF; CDR3nt: TGTGCCTCCGGACCTCGGCAGGTGTCCACAGATACGCAGTATTTT
j_gene: TRBJ1-1; abundance: .; d_gene: .; v_gene: TRBV7-9; CDR3aa: CASSLGPGENTEAFF; CDR3nt: TGTGCCAGCAGCTTAGGGCCGGGGGAGAACACTGAAGCTTTCTTT
j_gene: TRBJ1-6; abundance: .; d_gene: TRBD1; v_gene: TRBV28; CDR3aa: CASSWGTGRNSPLHF; CDR3nt: TGTGCCAGCAGTTGGGGGACAGGGAGGAATTCACCCCTCCACTTT
j_gene: TRBJ1-5; abundance: .; d_gene: .; v_gene: TRBV5-6; CDR3aa: CASSFRATQPQHF; CDR3nt: TGTGCCAGCAGCTTTCGGGCCACTCAGCCCCAGCATTTT
j_gene: TRBJ2-2; abundance: .; d_gene: TRBD1; v_gene: TRBV19; CDR3aa: CASSPLTGGGGELFF; CDR3nt: TGTGCCAGTAGTCCCCTAACAGGGGGAGGCGGGGAGCTGTTTTTT
j_gene: TRBJ2-7; abundance: .; d_gene: .; v_gene: TRBV7-9; CDR3aa: CASSSPTGSSYEQYF; CDR3nt: TGTGCCAGCAGCTCCCCCACGGGTAGCTCCTACGAGCAGTACTTC
j_gene: TRBJ2-7; abundance: .; d_gene: .; v_gene: TRBV7-8; CDR3aa: CASSYVGGEQYF; CDR3nt: TGTGCCAGCAGCTATGTAGGGGGCGAGCAGTACTTC
j_gene: TRBJ2-7; abundance: .; d_gene: TRBD2; v_gene: TRBV28; CDR3aa: CASVTSSYEQYF; CDR3nt: TGTGCCAGTGTGACTAGCAGCTACGAGCAGTACTTC
j_gene: TRBJ1-1; abundance: .; d_gene: TRBD1; v_gene: TRBV13; CDR3aa: CASSLTGGEAFF; CDR3nt: TGTGCCAGCAGCCTTACAGGGGGCGAAGCTTTCTTT
j_gene: TRBJ2-5; abundance: .; d_gene: .; v_gene: TRBV6-5; CDR3aa: CASSYRFQETQYF; CDR3nt: TGTGCCAGCAGTTACCGATTCCAAGAGACCCAGTACTTC
j_gene: TRBJ1-2; abundance: .; d_gene: .; v_gene: TRBV4-3; CDR3aa: CASSQGPTSRF; CDR3nt: TGCGCCAGCAGCCAAGGACCAACCTCGAGGTTC
j_gene: TRBJ1-2; abundance: once; d_gene: TRBD1; v_gene: TRBV4-1; CDR3aa: CASSQVGQGDYGYTF; CDR3nt: TGCGCCAGCAGCCAAGTGGGACAGGGCGACTATGGCTACACCTTC